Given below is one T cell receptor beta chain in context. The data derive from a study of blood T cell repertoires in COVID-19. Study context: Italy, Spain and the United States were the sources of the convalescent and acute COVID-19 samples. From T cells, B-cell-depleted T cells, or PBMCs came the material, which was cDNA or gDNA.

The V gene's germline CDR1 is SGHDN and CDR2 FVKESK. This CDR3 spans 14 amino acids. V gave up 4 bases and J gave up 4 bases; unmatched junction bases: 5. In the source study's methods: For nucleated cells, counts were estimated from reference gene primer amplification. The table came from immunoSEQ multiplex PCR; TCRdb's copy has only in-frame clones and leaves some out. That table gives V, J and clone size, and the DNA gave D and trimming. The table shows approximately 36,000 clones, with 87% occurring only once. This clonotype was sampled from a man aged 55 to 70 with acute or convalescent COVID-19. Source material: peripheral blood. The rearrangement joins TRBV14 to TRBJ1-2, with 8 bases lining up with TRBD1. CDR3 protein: CASSPGQAVYGYTF. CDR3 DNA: TGTGCCAGCAGCCCGGGACAGGCGGTCTATGGCTACACCTTC.